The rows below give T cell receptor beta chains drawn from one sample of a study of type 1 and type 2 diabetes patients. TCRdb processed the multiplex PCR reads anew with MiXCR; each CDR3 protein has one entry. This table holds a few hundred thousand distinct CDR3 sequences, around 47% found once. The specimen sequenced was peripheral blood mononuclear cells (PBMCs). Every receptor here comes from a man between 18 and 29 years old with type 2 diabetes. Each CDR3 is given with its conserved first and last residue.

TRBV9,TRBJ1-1,CASSITQGGGTEAFF
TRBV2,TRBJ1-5,CASSERGAAGDPQHF
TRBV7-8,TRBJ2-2,CASSQERGQGGTGELFF
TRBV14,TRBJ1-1,CASSQLQGAVAFF
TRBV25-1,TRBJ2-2,CASSWAGGNTGELFF
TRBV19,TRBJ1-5,CASRWDSLGNQPQHF
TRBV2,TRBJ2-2,CASSEPRGELFF
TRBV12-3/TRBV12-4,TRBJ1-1,CASSSSPEHEAFF
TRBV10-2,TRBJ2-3,CASSSSDSSTDTQYF
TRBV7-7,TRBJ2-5,CASGLSGRGGETQYF
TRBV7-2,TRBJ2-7,CASSQAADYEQYF
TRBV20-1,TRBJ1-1,CSARDHEGGSTEAFF
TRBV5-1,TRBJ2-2,CASTRSASTGELFF
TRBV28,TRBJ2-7,CASRKTRTGPREQYF
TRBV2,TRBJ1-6,CASSEGTVRSILRRPYSPLHF
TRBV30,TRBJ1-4,CAWNPGTGSRLDEKLFF
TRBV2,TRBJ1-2,CASKTGVGSTF
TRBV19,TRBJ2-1,CATSKFRTEGDEQFF
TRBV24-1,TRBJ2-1,CATSTGTGSYNEQFF
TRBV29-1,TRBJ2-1,CSVVVRTGGDNEQFF
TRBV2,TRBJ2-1,CASSFRQVGVNKQFF
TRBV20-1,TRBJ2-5,CSARGTGEVRYF
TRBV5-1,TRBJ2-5,CASSLAGSGEETQYF
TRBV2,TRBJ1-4,CASKATGGEKLFF
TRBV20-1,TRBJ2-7,CSANTPGGTYEQYF
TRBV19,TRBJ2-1,CASKSWTGGSEQFF
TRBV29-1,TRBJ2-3,CSVEQAQHTQYF
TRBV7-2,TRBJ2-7,CASSLADSYEQYF
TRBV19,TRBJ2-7,CASSLSAKTINYEQYF
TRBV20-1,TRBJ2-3,CSATRTRDPTDTQYF
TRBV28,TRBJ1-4,CATRTGTEKLFF
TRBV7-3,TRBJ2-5,CASSITRGEGETQYF
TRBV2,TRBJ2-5,CASSEARGRETQYF
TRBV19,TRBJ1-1,CASKEWRQTNTEAFF
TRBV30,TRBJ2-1,CAWSEGSAFWNKQFF
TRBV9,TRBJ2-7,CASSRTDTYEQYF
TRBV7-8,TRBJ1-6,CASSVSGQGTGSYNSPLHF
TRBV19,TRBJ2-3,CASSILAGGYRSDTQYF
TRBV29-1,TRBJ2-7,CSVGTSGGYEQYF
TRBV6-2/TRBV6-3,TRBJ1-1,CASSYSIQGLNTEAFF
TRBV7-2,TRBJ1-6,CASRQAAGSPLHF
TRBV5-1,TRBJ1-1,CASSLLEGYTEAFF
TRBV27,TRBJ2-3,CASSLIGQATDTQYF
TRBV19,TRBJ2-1,CASSIDSGRGYNEQFF
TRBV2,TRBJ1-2,CASRDGYTF
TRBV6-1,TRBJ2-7,CASSNRDRLYEQYF